The 19 T cell receptor beta chains reported below all come from one sample, sequenced in a study of response to subunit inactivated influenza vaccine. TCRdb re-analysed the RT-PCR reads in MiXCR, keeping a single row per CDR3 protein. The top ten hold about a tenth of the sample, which has about 780,000 distinct CDR3 sequences, less than 20% seen once. Sequences were derived from PBMCs from blood, sampled 5 days after vaccination. All receptors come from a man aged 45 to 65 who received an inactivated influenza vaccine.

The chain recombines TRBV9 with TRBJ2-1; TRBD2 matches at 10 bases. V trimming: 0 bases; J trimming: 12 bases; junction bases outside the gene matches: 9. Germline CDR1 reads SGDLS; CDR2 reads YYNGEE. The CDR3 runs 15 residues. Written as DNA, the CDR3 is TGTGCCAGCAGCGTAGCGGTAGCGGGAGGCCCTGGGCAGTTCTTC. This translates into CASSVAVAGGPGQFF.

This sequence joins TRBV20-1 and TRBJ2-1; perhaps TRBD2 as D (5 bases). Trimming removed 5 bases from V and 0 bases from J, with 17 bases in between. This CDR3 region has 16 residues. Germline V gives CDR1 DFQATT, CDR2 SNEGSKA (reference sequence). CDR3 nucleotides: TGCAGTGCTGCCCCCCCTAGCCCGACCTCCTACAATGAGCAGTTCTTC. Its protein product is CSAAPPSPTSYNEQFF.

This clonotype was seen a few times. The chain links TRBV7-3 to TRBJ2-5; TRBD2 aligns across 14 bases. Trimming cost V 5 bases and J 7 bases; bases outside gene matches: 6. Germline values: CDR1 SGHTA, CDR2 FQGTGA. The length of the CDR3 is 15 residues. This CDR3 reads CASSPGTSGRWTQYF. The CDR3 DNA is TGTGCCAGCAGCCCAGGGACTAGCGGGAGATGGACCCAGTACTTC.

The V and J genes are TRBV6-2 or TRBV6-3 and TRBJ2-1, with D perhaps matching TRBD2 (6 bases). V was trimmed by 6 bases and J by 8 bases, leaving 11 bases between them. The CDR3 contains 12 residues. Looked up from germline, CDR1 is MNHEY and CDR2 is SVGEGT. CDR3 protein: CASSPTSYEQFF. The CDR3, as DNA: TGTGCCAGCAGCCCGACTAGTTATGAGCAGTTCTTC.

This clonotype was picked up a small number of times. The chain links TRBV3-1 to TRBJ2-1; 10 bases line up with TRBD2. The CDR3 is made up of 15 amino acids. V lost 0 bases and J lost 8; bases outside the gene matches: 4. CDR1 is LGHDT and CDR2 is YNNKEL in the germline V gene (reference sequence). Here the CDR3 DNA reads TGTGCCAGCAGCCAAGAAAGCGGGGGGGTCCATGAGCAGTTCTTC. Amino acids: CASSQESGGVHEQFF.

This clonotype was seen at least ten times. This rearrangement joins TRBV7-2 to TRBJ2-3, with 9 bases identical to TRBD1. The CDR3 spans 13 residues. Trimming took 5 bases from V and 6 from J; bases not matched to a gene: 3. CDR1 is SGHTA, CDR2 FQGNSA, per germline. The CDR3 protein is CASSTQGADTQYF. The CDR3 bases are TGTGCCAGCAGCACACAGGGGGCGGATACGCAGTATTTT.

As DNA, the CDR3 is TGCAGCGCCGCACTCAGCGGATCGGTAGATACGCAGTATTTT. Translation: CSAALSGSVDTQYF. This sequence joins TRBV29-1 and TRBJ2-3; D is perhaps TRBD2 (5 bases). Germline assignment: CDR1 SQVTM and CDR2 ANQGSEA. This CDR3 has 14 residues. Deletions cut 7 bases from V and 5 bases from J, with 19 bases between.

The table lists this clonotype with a few counts. V usage is TRBV10-3 and J usage is TRBJ2-3; D not certain. Germline loops: CDR1 ENHRY, CDR2 SYGVKD. The V gene lost 6 bases and the J gene lost 0 bases, with 10 bases spanning the gap. This CDR3 spans 14 amino acids. The CDR3 is CAISPSSSTDTQYF. The CDR3, as DNA: TGTGCCATCAGCCCTTCTTCTAGCACAGATACGCAGTATTTT.

This clonotype was counted many times. The rearrangement joins TRBV29-1 to TRBJ2-4, with 9 bases lining up with TRBD2. The CDR3 loop spans 14 amino acids. Germline CDR1 is SQVTM and CDR2 is ANQGSEA. V lost 7 bases and J lost 7; bases outside the gene matches: 11. Written as DNA, the CDR3 is TGCAGCGCCGGGACTAGCAGATCCCGGAACATTCAGTACTTC. It specifies CSAGTSRSRNIQYF.

This clonotype came up many times. This chain joins TRBV29-1 and TRBJ2-7; no clear D gene. Trimming stripped 7 bases from V and 6 bases from J, with 13 bases between. Germline CDR1 and CDR2: SQVTM and ANQGSEA. CDR3 size: 11 residues. Written as DNA, the CDR3 is TGCAGCGCGGGCAGTCAAAGCGAGCAGTACTTC. It encodes CSAGSQSEQYF.

The table lists this clonotype with a few counts. The chain is built from TRBV12-3 or TRBV12-4 and TRBJ2-1; the match to TRBD1 covers 7 bases. V gave up 4 bases and J gave up 1 base; unmatched junction bases: 10. This CDR3 contains 17 residues. For the CDR3, the DNA is TGTGCCAGCAGTTCCCTCCCGACAGGGTCGTCCTACAATGAGCAGTTCTTC. This gives the protein CASSSLPTGSSYNEQFF.

This clonotype was observed at least ten times. The chain combines TRBV5-1 with TRBJ2-3; no firm D call. Germline lookup yields CDR1 SGHRS and CDR2 YFSETQ. The CDR3 contains 15 residues. The V and J ends lost 0 bases and 0 bases respectively, with 8 bases between them. DNA of the CDR3: TGCGCCAGCAGCTTGGGGACGGTGAGCACAGATACGCAGTATTTT. This codes for CASSLGTVSTDTQYF.

The table lists this clonotype with a few counts. The genes are TRBV5-1 and TRBJ2-2, with 15 bases matching TRBD2. The CDR3 consists of 16 residues. Unmatched junction bases numbered 8, after V lost 4 bases and J lost 10 bases. Germline CDR1 and CDR2: SGHRS and YFSETQ. CDR3 sequence (DNA): TGCGCCAGCAGCCCCGGACTAGCGGGAGGGCTCAAGGAGCTGTTTTTT. The encoded protein is CASSPGLAGGLKELFF.

The rearrangement joins TRBV20-1 to TRBJ1-4; D remains ambiguous. Deletions cut 4 bases from V and 8 bases from J, with 23 bases between. The germline V gene has CDR1 DFQATT and CDR2 SNEGSKA (reference sequence). The CDR3 is made up of 16 amino acids. In nucleotides, the CDR3 is TGCAGTGCTATACGTCTTTCAGGAAGAGATAGGGAAAAACTGTTTTTT. This gives the protein CSAIRLSGRDREKLFF.

CDR3 DNA sequence: TGCGCCAGCAGCTCAGGGGGCAGGGATGGTGGCTACACCTTC. Its protein product is CASSSGGRDGGYTF. V and J are TRBV5-1 and TRBJ1-2, with 8 bases fitting TRBD1. The V gene's germline CDR1 is SGHRS and CDR2 YFSETQ. CDR3 size: 14 residues. V was clipped by 3 bases and J by 7 bases; unmatched bases: 8.

V is TRBV11-2 and J is TRBJ1-1; D is undetermined. Trimming took 4 bases from V and 4 from J, leaving 13 bases between them. Germline lookup yields CDR1 SGHAT and CDR2 FQNNGV. The CDR3 has 14 amino acids. The chain's CDR3 is CASSSSLIGTEAFF. The CDR3 DNA reads as TGTGCCAGCAGCTCATCATTGATTGGCACTGAAGCTTTCTTT.

This clonotype was counted many times. The genes are TRBV9 and TRBJ2-1; 8 bases align to TRBD2. The germline V gene has CDR1 SGDLS and CDR2 YYNGEE. The J segment lost 7 bases and the V segment lost 3 bases, leaving 9 bases of the junction unmatched. The CDR3 is made up of 15 amino acids. The CDR3 bases are TGTGCCAGCAGCGCGTCAGCGGGAGCAGGAAATGAGCAGTTCTTC. It specifies CASSASAGAGNEQFF.

This clonotype was counted many times. The V and J genes are TRBV20-1 and TRBJ1-1; 7 bases are shared with TRBD1. The CDR3 length is 15 residues. CDR1 is DFQATT, CDR2 SNEGSKA, per germline (reference sequence). V gave up 0 bases and J gave up 4 bases; unmatched junction bases: 8. CDR3 nucleotides: TGCAGTGCTAGAGATCGAGGGGACAGCGGCACTGAAGCTTTCTTT. This codes for CSARDRGDSGTEAFF.

This clonotype showed up many times. The V and J genes are TRBV29-1 and TRBJ2-2; 7 positions match TRBD1. This CDR3 has 14 amino acids. The junction had 5 bases not matched to a gene; V was cut back by 3 bases and J by 4 bases. Germline V gives CDR1 SQVTM, CDR2 ANQGSEA. The DNA of the CDR3 is TGCAGCGTTGACAAGACAGGGCTCACCGGGGAGCTGTTTTTT. Translating gives CSVDKTGLTGELFF.